The 19 T cell receptor beta chains reported below all come from one sample, sequenced in a study of graft-versus-host responses after intestinal transplantation. For these receptors, no antigen is known. Clones were sequenced by immunoSEQ multiplex PCR, and TCRdb holds only the in-frame ones, with some missing. The table records over 40,000 clones, 70% to 85% of them present only once. Here the sequenced sample was unstimulated CD4+ T cells sorted from spleen or lymph node cells, taken before transplant. The origin of the receptors is a human donor who was the organ donor for an intestinal transplant.

V is TRBV7-2 and J is TRBJ1-2, with D possibly being TRBD1 (6 bases). The CDR3 sequence is 16 residues long. Germline assignment: CDR1 SGHTA and CDR2 FQGNSA. Trimming cost V 5 bases and J 2 bases, with 18 bases left between them. CDR3 in DNA: TGTGCCAGCAGCCCTGGAGGGTCAGGGGTCAACTATGGCTACACCTTC. Residues: CASSPGGSGVNYGYTF.

The chain employs TRBV19 and TRBJ2-1, with 13 bases aligning to TRBD2. This CDR3 has 15 amino acids. The trim removed 10 bases at V and 6 bases at J, leaving 9 bases unmatched. Germline V gene data show CDR1 as LNHDA and CDR2 as SQIVND (reference sequence). CDR3 nucleotide sequence: TGTGCCACCAACACCGGGACTAGCGGGACCAATGAGCAGTTCTTC. Translation gives CATNTGTSGTNEQFF.

This clone showed up just once. V usage is TRBV7-2 and J usage is TRBJ2-2; TRBD2 agrees at 11 bases. With 1 base clipped from V and 7 bases from J, the junction kept 5 bases outside the gene matches. The germline gives CDR1 SGHTA, CDR2 FQGNSA. The CDR3 contains 16 residues. CDR3 nucleotides: TGTGCCAGCAGCTTAGTACTAGCGGGGGTGCACGGGGAGCTGTTTTTT. Protein sequence: CASSLVLAGVHGELFF.

This chain's CDR3 is CASSLGRSIYGYTF. The CDR3 coding sequence is TGCGCCAGCAGCTTGGGCCGTTCGATCTATGGCTACACCTTC. This chain connects TRBV5-1 to TRBJ1-2; D is ambiguous. Trimming stripped 0 bases from V and 4 bases from J, with 10 bases between. CDR3 size: 14 residues. From germline, CDR1 is SGHRS and CDR2 YFSETQ.

This chain connects TRBV2 to TRBJ2-5; 9 bases map to TRBD2. Losses at the gene ends were 3 bases for V and 5 bases for J; bases not matched to a gene: 4. There are 14 residues in the CDR3. Germline V gives CDR1 SNHLY, CDR2 FYNNEI. The CDR3 reads CASSEREGRETQYF. CDR3 DNA: TGTGCCAGCAGTGAGCGGGAGGGCCGGGAGACCCAGTACTTC.

This clone appeared a single time. The genes are TRBV6-5 and TRBJ1-6; D unclear. Germline CDR1 and CDR2: MNHEY and SVGAGI. The ends were cut back, 3 bases at V and 7 bases at J, with 13 bases in the middle. The CDR3 is made up of 15 amino acids. The CDR3 nucleotides read TGTGCCAGCAGTTATCGGGCTAGCGGGAATTCACCCCTCCACTTT. This encodes CASSYRASGNSPLHF.

The chain combines TRBV19 with TRBJ2-2; perhaps TRBD2 as D (5 bases). The CDR3 consists of 13 residues. Germline values: CDR1 LNHDA, CDR2 SQIVND (reference sequence). V was trimmed by 8 bases and J by 6 bases, leaving 13 bases between them. CDR3 sequence: CASPGERAGELFF. In nucleotides, the CDR3 is TGTGCCAGTCCCGGTGAGAGGGCCGGGGAGCTGTTTTTT.

The genes are TRBV2 and TRBJ1-4, with D unresolved. The CDR3 consists of 15 residues. Trimming stripped 2 bases from V and 0 bases from J, with 7 bases between. Germline assignment: CDR1 SNHLY and CDR2 FYNNEI. CDR3 loop: CASSEIRSTNEKLFF. CDR3 nucleotides: TGTGCCAGCAGTGAAATCAGGTCAACTAATGAAAAACTGTTTTTT.

V gene TRBV7-7 combines with J gene TRBJ2-5; D might be TRBD2 (6 bases). V was pared by 0 bases and J by 5 bases, with 19 bases between. The CDR3 is 17 amino acids. Germline V gene lookup returns CDR1 SSHAT and CDR2 FNYEAQ (reference sequence). CDR3 in amino acids: CASSLARSGWAMETQYF. In DNA form, the CDR3 reads TGTGCCAGCAGCTTAGCTAGGAGCGGGTGGGCAATGGAGACCCAGTACTTC.

This clone has a single count. V usage is TRBV12-5 and J usage is TRBJ2-2; D is undetermined. The germline CDR1 and CDR2 sequences are LGHNT and FRNRAP. The CDR3 spans 15 residues. V lost 0 bases and J lost 4, with 9 bases in between. Written as DNA, the CDR3 is TGTGCTAGTGGTTTGGTACGGACCGTCACCGGGGAGCTGTTTTTT. Its protein is CASGLVRTVTGELFF.

The chain couples TRBV30 to TRBJ1-1, with a tentative D call TRBD1 (5 bases). With 3 bases removed from V and 4 bases from J, the gap between germline ends came to 15 bases. Germline-derived CDR1 and CDR2 are GTSNPN and SVGIG (reference sequence). CDR3 length equals 14 residues. CDR3 in amino acids: CAWSFNRGGTEAFF. Written as DNA, the CDR3 is TGTGCCTGGAGCTTCAACCGCGGGGGCACTGAAGCTTTCTTT.

This chain connects TRBV7-9 to TRBJ1-2; 10 nucleotides align to TRBD1. CDR1 is SEHNR and CDR2 is FQNEAQ in the germline V gene (reference sequence). The V segment lost 4 bases and the J segment 7 bases; nucleotides outside the gene matches: 0. The CDR3 sequence is 12 residues long. This CDR3 is CASSWDRGGYTF. CDR3 DNA: TGTGCCAGCAGCTGGGACAGGGGTGGCTACACCTTC.

The chain employs TRBV5-1 and TRBJ2-7, with TRBD2 matching over 8 bases. Losses at the gene ends were 0 bases for V and 4 bases for J; bases not matched to a gene: 6. The CDR3 sequence is 15 residues long. Germline-derived CDR1 and CDR2 are SGHRS and YFSETQ. The CDR3 DNA is TGCGCCAGCAGCTTGGGAGCGGCGGGAGGATACGAGCAGTACTTC. This encodes CASSLGAAGGYEQYF.

This CDR3 reads CASSLFGGTDTQYF. CDR3 bases: TGTGCCAGCAGCCTCTTTGGGGGCACAGATACGCAGTATTTT. This rearrangement joins TRBV5-4 to TRBJ2-3; D call uncertain. There are 14 residues in the CDR3. From germline, CDR1 is SGHNT and CDR2 YYREEE (reference sequence). V was trimmed by 4 bases and J by 1 base, leaving 10 bases between them. Full variable domain (outside the CDR3, taken from reference TRBV5-4 and TRBJ2-3): ETGVTQSPTHLIKTRGQQVTLRCSSQSGHNTVSWYQQALGQGPQFIFQYYREEENGRGNFPPRFSGLQFPNYSSELNVNALELDDSALYLCASSLFGGTDTQYFGPGTRLTVL.

This chain links TRBV29-1 with TRBJ2-5, with D possibly TRBD1 on 5 matching bases. Trimming pared 6 bases from V and 5 bases from J, leaving 13 bases between. Germline-derived CDR1 and CDR2 are SQVTM and ANQGSEA. The CDR3 covers 12 residues. CDR3 sequence: CSVGKGKETQYF. The CDR3 coding sequence is TGCAGCGTCGGAAAGGGGAAGGAGACCCAGTACTTC.

V gene TRBV6-1 combines with J gene TRBJ2-4; maybe TRBD1 (6 bases). The V end lost 4 bases, the J end lost 0 bases, and 7 bases lay between the germline ends. This CDR3 is 14 amino acids long. Germline CDR1 and CDR2: MNHNS and SASEGT. The CDR3 protein is CASSAQGAKNIQYF. DNA for the CDR3: TGTGCCAGCAGTGCACAGGGAGCCAAAAACATTCAGTACTTC.

The rearrangement links TRBV6-1 to TRBJ2-3; D gene unclear. V gave up 8 bases and J gave up 4 bases, with 13 bases separating them. Germline loops: CDR1 MNHNS, CDR2 SASEGT. There are 13 residues in the CDR3. The CDR3 region has the DNA TGTGCCAGCCGCCCCCAGGTGGCAGATACGCAGTATTTT. Its translation is CASRPQVADTQYF.

The chain is built from TRBV15 and TRBJ2-3, with TRBD1 matching 7 bases. Trimming removed 5 bases from V and 2 bases from J; junction bases left unmatched: 10. Germline assignment: CDR1 LNHNV and CDR2 YYDKDF (reference sequence). This CDR3 has 16 residues. CDR3: CATSVGQFGYTDTQYF. The CDR3 coding sequence is TGTGCCACCAGCGTGGGACAGTTCGGCTACACAGATACGCAGTATTTT.

J is TRBJ2-3 and V is TRBV10-3; 8 nucleotides match TRBD2. Germline CDR1 ENHRY, CDR2 SYGVKD. The CDR3 covers 14 residues. J was trimmed by 5 bases and V by 6 bases; bases with no gene match: 7. CDR3 DNA: TGTGCCATCAGATTGGGACTAGAGGGAGATACGCAGTATTTT. The encoded protein is CAIRLGLEGDTQYF.